What follows is one TCR beta chain and its context. The junction differs from germline at one of its ends, possibly a read error. Per the germline V gene, CDR1 is SQVTM and CDR2 is ANQGSEA. The CDR3 sequence is 14 residues long. TCRdb analysed the 5' RACE reads with MiXCR anew, one entry per CDR3 protein. Counted here are roughly 82,000 distinct CDR3 sequences, roughly 15% occurring once; the ten biggest clones make up approximately 6.3%. This sample is drawn from a study of human T cells and chemical hapten exposure. Researchers extracted total RNA from unfractionated whole blood. This receptor was taken from a female donor in good health. The chain joins TRBV29-1 to TRBJ1-1, with TRBD1 matching over 9 bases. CDR3 amino acids: CSVATGTGNTAAFF. The CDR3, as DNA: TGCAGCGTGGCTACCGGGACAGGGAACACTGCAGCTTTCTTT.